The 15 T cell receptor beta chains presented below share a single source sample, sequenced in a study of shared clonotypes between healthy human individuals. Repertoires were generated with immunoSEQ multiplex PCR, while TCRdb's copy carries only in-frame clones and drops some. There are 2 million to 2.5 million clones in the sample; about 94% occur only once, and 0.1% to 0.15% lies in the top ten. The sample was naive CD4+ T cells sorted from blood. Noted subset: CD45RA+ positively selected. The receptors come from a young man in good health.

Points on this clone: At the DNA level, this CDR3 is encoded by other sequences in the same sample as well. The V gene is TRBV2, the J gene TRBJ1-5; D unclear. This CDR3 is built from 13 residues. V was cut by 5 bases and J by 1 base, with 6 bases left in between. Germline V lookup: CDR1 SNHLY, CDR2 FYNNEI. The CDR3 DNA follows: TGTGCCAGCAGTAAGGACAGCAATCAGCCCCAGCATTTT. The encoded protein is CASSKDSNQPQHF. Filled out from reference TRBV2 and TRBJ1-5, the complete variable domain reads EPEVTQTPSHQVTQMGQEVILRCVPISNHLYFYWYRQILGQKVEFLVSFYNNEISEKSEIFDDQFSVERPDGSNFTLKIRSTKLEDSAMYFCASSKDSNQPQHFGDGTRLSIL.

The chain has TRBV5-6 and TRBJ1-2; a weak D match, TRBD1 (5 bases). The CDR3 contains 15 residues. Trimming removed 1 base at V and 8 bases at J, with 18 bases between. The germline V gene has CDR1 SGHDT and CDR2 YYEEEE. DNA for the CDR3: TGTGCCAGCAGCTTGACCGGGGGAGGTTTCGGCGGCTACACCTTC. Encoded protein: CASSLTGGGFGGYTF.

The rearrangement uses TRBV27 and TRBJ2-7, with TRBD1 matching 9 bases. Germline lookup yields CDR1 MNHEY and CDR2 SMNVEV (reference sequence). V lost 6 bases to trimming and J lost 6 bases; unmatched junction nucleotides: 9. The length of the CDR3 is 14 residues. The CDR3 DNA follows: TGTGCCAGCAGGTCCGGGACAGGGTCAAGCGAGCAGTACTTC. Translation: CASRSGTGSSEQYF.

The chain couples TRBV5-6 to TRBJ2-2; D unclear. Germline values: CDR1 SGHDT, CDR2 YYEEEE. There are 12 residues in the CDR3. Trimming stripped 2 bases from V and 3 bases from J, with 2 bases between. The chain's CDR3 is CASSFYTGELFF. The CDR3 bases are TGTGCCAGCAGCTTCTACACCGGGGAGCTGTTTTTT. Variable domain in full (rest from reference TRBV5-6 and TRBJ2-2): DAGVTQSPTHLIKTRGQQVTLRCSPKSGHDTVSWYQQALGQGPQFIFQYYEEEERQRGNFPDRFSGHQFPNYSSELNVNALLLGDSALYLCASSFYTGELFFGEGSRLTVL.

J is TRBJ2-3 and V is TRBV27; D not certain. CDR1 and CDR2 (germline): MNHEY, SMNVEV (reference sequence). This CDR3 is 13 amino acids long. Trimming took off 3 bases at V and 5 bases at J, with 9 bases between the two ends. The CDR3 nucleotides are TGTGCCAGCAGTTTCGGCAGCCAAGATACGCAGTATTTT. It is translated as CASSFGSQDTQYF.

The rearrangement uses TRBV30 and TRBJ2-6; weak D call: TRBD1 (6 bases). The germline gives CDR1 GTSNPN, CDR2 SVGIG (reference sequence). The CDR3 loop spans 16 amino acids. Trimming took 2 bases from V and 2 from J, leaving 13 bases between them. CDR3: CAWSTGRGAGANVLTF. The CDR3 nucleotides read TGTGCCTGGAGTACAGGCAGGGGAGCTGGGGCCAACGTCCTGACTTTC.

The chain has TRBV18 and TRBJ1-2; 7 bases map to TRBD1. CDR3 length: 15 residues. The ends lost 0 bases at V and 8 bases at J; junction bases unmatched: 9. Germline V gene data show CDR1 as KGHSH and CDR2 as LQKENI. The CDR3 bases are TGTGCCAGCTCACCACCGGGACAGCTTTTGGGAGGCTACACCTTC. Translating it yields CASSPPGQLLGGYTF.

The chain recombines TRBV28 with TRBJ1-6; no reliable D call. Per germline, CDR1 MDHEN and CDR2 SYDVKM. Trimming removed 7 bases from V and 9 bases from J, with 19 bases in between. The CDR3 loop spans 15 amino acids. In DNA, the CDR3 is TGTGCCAGCACCCCCCAAACCCGGAACAGTTCACCCCTCCACTTT. Translating it yields CASTPQTRNSSPLHF.

The chain is built from TRBV2 and TRBJ2-1, with a weak D call TRBD1 (5 bases). V was shortened by 0 bases and J by 8 bases, with 23 bases between the two germline ends. CDR3 size: 18 residues. The V gene's germline CDR1 is SNHLY and CDR2 FYNNEI. CDR3 coding DNA: TGTGCCAGCAGTGAAGCGGGTTACGGTCGCAGGGCAAGCGATGAGCAGTTCTTC. The encoded protein is CASSEAGYGRRASDEQFF.

This chain links TRBV21-1 with TRBJ1-2; TRBD1, the table's D call, was not compared with the DNA. TRBV21-1 has pseudogene status. The CDR3 contains 14 residues. DNA of the CDR3: TGTGCCAGCAGCTACCGACAGGAGCGTTACCTTGACACCTTC. Protein: CASSYRQERYLDTF.

V gene TRBV4-3 combines with J gene TRBJ2-5; no clear D. V lost 5 bases and J lost 5, with 9 bases in between. The CDR3 is 12 residues long. The germline V gene encodes CDR1 LGHNA and CDR2 YSLEER. CDR3 sequence: CASSTQGETQYF. DNA for the CDR3: TGCGCCAGCAGCACTCAAGGGGAGACCCAGTACTTC.

This chain joins TRBV28 and TRBJ1-4; 8 positions agree with TRBD1. Germline V gives CDR1 MDHEN, CDR2 SYDVKM. The junction had 7 bases not matched to a gene; V was cut back by 6 bases and J by 4 bases. The CDR3 spans 15 residues. CDR3 sequence reads: CASSRGQAFNEKLFF. The CDR3 nucleotides are TGTGCCAGCAGCAGGGGACAGGCTTTTAATGAAAAACTGTTTTTT.

The CDR3 is CSVGGRVRSEAFF. In nucleotides, the CDR3 is TGCAGCGTTGGGGGCAGGGTACGATCTGAAGCTTTCTTT. The V call is TRBV29-1, the J call TRBJ1-1, with D perhaps TRBD1 (5 bases). The V gene's germline CDR1 is SQVTM and CDR2 ANQGSEA. The CDR3 is 13 residues long. V was clipped by 4 bases and J by 6 bases, with 15 bases between them.

This clone was observed a single time. This sequence joins TRBV7-2 and TRBJ1-2; D is uncertain. In germline, CDR1 is SGHTA, CDR2 FQGNSA. The CDR3 spans 17 residues. V was pared by 5 bases and J by 3 bases, with 22 bases between. CDR3 sequence (DNA): TGTGCCAGCAGCCCCGCCTCCGGGCAGTCCTCGGACTATGGCTACACCTTC. Amino acids: CASSPASGQSSDYGYTF.

The chain carries TRBV11-2 and TRBJ2-3, with D maybe TRBD2 (6 bases). Germline V gene lookup returns CDR1 SGHAT and CDR2 FQNNGV. V gave up 5 bases and J gave up 2 bases, with 17 bases separating them. This CDR3 is 16 amino acids long. The CDR3 reads CASSLGGSPYTDTQYF. The CDR3, as DNA: TGTGCCAGCAGCCTTGGGGGGAGTCCGTACACAGATACGCAGTATTTT. Together with reference TRBV11-2 and TRBJ2-3, the CDR3 gives the full variable domain: EAGVAQSPRYKIIEKRQSVAFWCNPISGHATLYWYQQILGQGPKLLIQFQNNGVVDDSQLPKDRFSAERLKGVDSTLKIQPAKLEDSAVYLCASSLGGSPYTDTQYFGPGTRLTVL.